What follows are 17 T cell receptor beta chains derived from one specimen sequenced in a study of identical twins. Each CDR3 protein gets one entry after TCRdb re-called the 5' RACE reads with MiXCR. The data show roughly 1.6 million distinct CDR3 sequences, 32% seen once. Input material: cord blood. All receptors derive from a newborn girl in good health.

This clonotype was observed a single time. The chain links TRBV28 to TRBJ2-3; 11 bases are shared with TRBD2. Losses at the gene ends were 2 bases for V and 2 bases for J; bases not matched to a gene: 18. Germline CDR1 MDHEN, CDR2 SYDVKM. The CDR3 has 21 residues. The CDR3 region has the DNA TGTGCCAGCAGTTTAAGCGATAGCGGGAGGGCCTTTTCTGGCACCACAGATACGCAGTATTTT. As protein: CASSLSDSGRAFSGTTDTQYF.

This clonotype came up many times. The V and J genes are TRBV12-3 or TRBV12-4 and TRBJ2-4; 9 positions match TRBD2. The CDR3 is 16 residues long. With 1 base clipped from V and 5 bases from J, the junction kept 6 bases outside the gene matches. CDR3 residues: CASSLGVAGEENIQYF. The CDR3 DNA is TGTGCCAGCAGTTTAGGGGTAGCGGGAGAGGAAAACATTCAGTACTTC.

The V call is TRBV6-2 or TRBV6-3, the J call TRBJ2-1, with D unresolved. Germline V lookup: CDR1 MNHEY, CDR2 SVGEGT. Trimming cost V 2 bases and J 8 bases, with 13 bases left between them. The CDR3 extends over 14 amino acids. In DNA form, the CDR3 reads TGTGCCAGCAGTTACCAGGCGGTCTTCCATGAGCAGTTCTTC. It encodes CASSYQAVFHEQFF.

J is TRBJ2-7 and V is TRBV5-1, with D hard to call. V lost 1 base to trimming and J lost 3 bases, with 14 bases between them. The CDR3 contains 15 residues. The germline V gene has CDR1 SGHRS and CDR2 YFSETQ. CDR3 sequence (DNA): TGCGCCAGCAGCTTGCGAGAAGATTTGGGCTACGAGCAGTACTTC. Amino acid sequence: CASSLREDLGYEQYF.

The J gene is TRBJ2-1, the V gene TRBV6-2 or TRBV6-3; D unresolved. CDR1 and CDR2 (germline): MNHEY, SVGEGT. V was pared by 2 bases and J by 3 bases, with 11 bases between. CDR3 length: 15 residues. The CDR3 is CASSYRPYYYNEQFF. The CDR3, as DNA: TGTGCCAGCAGTTACCGGCCTTATTACTACAATGAGCAGTTCTTC.

This clonotype was counted ten times or more. The chain couples TRBV11-2 to TRBJ2-7; D uncertain. The CDR3 has 13 residues. V lost 5 bases to trimming and J lost 2 bases, with 10 bases between them. Germline CDR1 SGHAT, CDR2 FQNNGV. Written as DNA, the CDR3 is TGTGCCAGCAGCCTCCTACTAACCTACGAGCAGTACTTC. Translation: CASSLLLTYEQYF.

This clonotype was detected only a few times. The chain recombines TRBV6-5 with TRBJ2-1; 13 nucleotides agree with TRBD2. Trimming took 2 bases from V and 9 from J; bases not matched to a gene: 4. Germline V CDR1 and CDR2: MNHEY, SVGAGI. The CDR3 extends over 15 amino acids. The CDR3 DNA sequence: TGTGCCAGCAGTTACACTAGCGGGAGGGCCACTGAGCAGTTCTTC. Translating gives CASSYTSGRATEQFF.

V and J are TRBV5-1 and TRBJ2-5; the D gene is possibly TRBD2 (5 bases). This CDR3 spans 14 amino acids. Looked up from germline, CDR1 is SGHRS and CDR2 is YFSETQ. With 4 bases removed from V and 11 bases from J, the gap between germline ends came to 21 bases. CDR3 sequence: CASSQKEGIGEQYF. Written as DNA, the CDR3 is TGCGCCAGCAGCCAAAAAGAAGGGATTGGGGAGCAGTACTTC.

This clonotype was counted many times. The J gene is TRBJ2-7, the V gene TRBV6-2 or TRBV6-3; 7 positions match TRBD1. This CDR3 region has 16 residues. Losses at the gene ends were 4 bases for V and 1 base for J; bases not matched to a gene: 10. Germline V CDR1 and CDR2: MNHEY, SVGEGT. CDR3 DNA: TGTGCCAGCAGTTCCCCCGGGACAGCCTTTTCCTACGAGCAGTACTTC. This gives the protein CASSSPGTAFSYEQYF.

The chain uses TRBV2 and TRBJ1-1; 7 nucleotides align to TRBD1. Unmatched junction bases numbered 10, after V lost 6 bases and J lost 6 bases. CDR3 size: 14 residues. CDR1 is SNHLY, CDR2 FYNNEI, per germline. The CDR3 region is CASRKILTGAEAFF. CDR3 nucleotides: TGTGCCAGCAGGAAAATCCTAACAGGGGCTGAAGCTTTCTTT. The variable domain in full, completed from reference TRBV2 and TRBJ1-1, reads EPEVTQTPSHQVTQMGQEVILRCVPISNHLYFYWYRQILGQKVEFLVSFYNNEISEKSEIFDDQFSVERPDGSNFTLKIRSTKLEDSAMYFCASRKILTGAEAFFGQGTRLTVV.

The V gene is TRBV5-4, the J gene TRBJ1-1, with a tentative D call TRBD1 (5 bases). This CDR3 has 20 residues. V was shortened by 3 bases and J by 3 bases, with 30 bases between the two germline ends. Germline V gives CDR1 SGHNT, CDR2 YYREEE (reference sequence). The CDR3 DNA sequence: TGTGCCAGCAGCTACGACCGGGACTACATAACATCGGCGGAGGACACTGAAGCTTTCTTT. Protein: CASSYDRDYITSAEDTEAFF.

This rearrangement joins TRBV3-1 to TRBJ1-5; D remains unclear. Per the germline V gene, CDR1 is LGHDT and CDR2 is YNNKEL (reference sequence). The CDR3 runs 14 residues. V was cut by 4 bases and J by 1 base, with 8 bases left in between. The CDR3 reads CASSRKGSNQPQHF. In nucleotides, the CDR3 is TGTGCCAGCAGCCGGAAAGGGAGCAATCAGCCCCAGCATTTT.

This clonotype occurred a few times. The chain employs TRBV20-1 and TRBJ1-5; 9 bases line up with TRBD1. The CDR3 sequence is 14 residues long. Germline V lookup: CDR1 DFQATT, CDR2 SNEGSKA (reference sequence). The V and J ends lost 6 bases and 4 bases, in that order; junction bases with no gene match: 7. The CDR3 region is CSARDRARNQPQHF. CDR3 DNA: TGCAGTGCCCGGGACAGGGCAAGGAATCAGCCCCAGCATTTT.

This clonotype was counted between two and nine times. The chain combines TRBV2 with TRBJ1-1, with unresolved D. CDR1 and CDR2 from the germline V gene are SNHLY and FYNNEI. The V end was cut by 2 bases, the J end by 6 bases, with 4 bases between. The CDR3 totals 11 residues. Written as DNA, the CDR3 is TGTGCCAGCAGTGAAACCCCTGAAGCTTTCTTT. Its translation is CASSETPEAFF.

V is TRBV12-3 or TRBV12-4 and J is TRBJ2-5; either TRBD1 or TRBD2 may supply D (5 bases each). The V and J ends lost 6 bases and 11 bases respectively, with 22 bases between them. This CDR3 spans 14 amino acids. CDR3 loop: CASRPSSGGDGQYF. DNA for the CDR3: TGTGCCAGCAGGCCCAGTTCTGGGGGAGACGGGCAGTACTTC.

This chain joins TRBV6-1 and TRBJ2-1; D unclear. Germline V gene lookup returns CDR1 MNHNS and CDR2 SASEGT. CDR3 length: 13 residues. V was trimmed by 3 bases and J by 5 bases, leaving 8 bases between them. CDR3 sequence: CASSDRANNEQFF. In DNA form, the CDR3 reads TGTGCCAGCAGTGACCGGGCTAACAATGAGCAGTTCTTC.

J is TRBJ2-5 and V is TRBV6-2 or TRBV6-3; no definite D call. The J call may not be correct, given that the DNA end is closer to TRBJ2-7. This CDR3 is 14 amino acids long. Germline V CDR1 and CDR2: MNHEY, SVGEGT. This CDR3 is CASSPWMGQYEQYF. The CDR3, as DNA: TGTGCCAGCAGTCCCTGGATGGGCCAATACGAGCAGTACTTC.